Listed here are 27 T cell receptor beta chains from one sample, sequenced in a study of blood T cell repertoires in COVID-19. The assay was immunoSEQ multiplex PCR, and TCRdb's table has in-frame clones only and misses some. The data contain 340,000 or so clones, roughly 91% of them singletons. The source material was peripheral blood. The receptors originated from a middle-aged man with active or convalescent COVID-19.

V gene TRBV19 combines with J gene TRBJ1-4; unclear D gene. This CDR3 spans 15 amino acids. CDR1 is LNHDA, CDR2 SQIVND, per germline (reference sequence). V was cut by 5 bases and J by 9 bases, with 19 bases left in between. Written as DNA, the CDR3 is TGTGCCAGTAGTCGCGACCCCCTAGAGAGGCAAAAACTGTTTTTT. It translates to CASSRDPLERQKLFF.

V gene TRBV30 combines with J gene TRBJ2-4; 11 bases map to TRBD2. Germline lookup yields CDR1 GTSNPN and CDR2 SVGIG (reference sequence). V was pared by 4 bases and J by 6 bases, with 2 bases of the junction left unmatched. The length of the CDR3 is 13 residues. This CDR3 reads CAWKLAGGNIQYF. CDR3 sequence (DNA): TGTGCCTGGAAGCTAGCGGGGGGAAACATTCAGTACTTC.

This chain uses TRBV9 with TRBJ2-5; the match to TRBD2 covers 9 bases. V gave up 4 bases and J gave up 4 bases; unmatched junction bases: 11. This CDR3 spans 16 amino acids. CDR1 and CDR2 from the germline V gene are SGDLS and YYNGEE. The CDR3 sequence is CASSSTLAGVPETQYF. CDR3 bases: TGTGCCAGCAGCTCCACCTTAGCGGGAGTCCCAGAGACCCAGTACTTC.

For this clone: This sample also contains other DNA sequences that code for the same CDR3. Here the CDR3 DNA reads TGTGCCAGCAGCCTGACGGGGGGAAACACTGAAGCTTTCTTT. This codes for CASSLTGGNTEAFF. The chain employs TRBV7-3 and TRBJ1-1; a weak D match, TRBD1 (5 bases). In germline, CDR1 is SGHTA, CDR2 FQGTGA. This CDR3 contains 14 residues. V dropped 5 bases and J dropped 2 bases, with 12 bases sitting between them.

The chain recombines TRBV5-1 with TRBJ2-3; TRBD1 matches 12 bases. This CDR3 has 15 amino acids. CDR1 and CDR2 (germline): SGHRS, YFSETQ. V lost 6 bases and J lost 4; bases outside the gene matches: 6. The CDR3, as DNA: TGCGCCAGCATACCTGGGACAGGGGGCGCAGATACGCAGTATTTT. Translated, it gives CASIPGTGGADTQYF. The whole variable domain, remainder taken from reference TRBV5-1 and TRBJ2-3, is KAGVTQTPRYLIKTRGQQVTLSCSPISGHRSVSWYQQTPGQGLQFLFEYFSETQRNKGNFPGRFSGRQFSNSRSEMNVSTLELGDSALYLCASIPGTGGADTQYFGPGTRLTVL.

The J gene is TRBJ1-5, the V gene TRBV10-3; 9 bases match TRBD1. This CDR3 contains 15 residues. CDR1 is ENHRY, CDR2 SYGVKD, per germline. The junction had 7 bases not matched to a gene; V was cut back by 4 bases and J by 6 bases. The CDR3 DNA reads as TGTGCCATCAGTGGGGGACAGGGTGTCGGTCAGCCCCAGCATTTT. Its protein is CAISGGQGVGQPQHF.

In regard to this clone: Different DNA sequences within this sample yield the same CDR3. The chain couples TRBV5-1 to TRBJ2-7; 7 bases align to TRBD2. CDR3 length equals 15 residues. The V gene's germline CDR1 is SGHRS and CDR2 YFSETQ. V lost 4 bases to trimming and J lost 0 bases; unmatched junction nucleotides: 7. As DNA, the CDR3 is TGCGCCAGCAGCAGCCTGGGGGGGAACTCCTACGAGCAGTACTTC. The encoded protein is CASSSLGGNSYEQYF.

J is TRBJ1-4 and V is TRBV6-6, with a tentative D call TRBD1 (6 bases). The ends were cut back, 7 bases at V and 6 bases at J, with 15 bases in the middle. CDR3 size: 14 residues. Per the germline V gene, CDR1 is MNHNY and CDR2 is SVGAGI (reference sequence). This CDR3 reads CASNPGTTDEKLFF. The CDR3 DNA reads as TGTGCCAGCAACCCGGGGACAACAGATGAAAAACTGTTTTTT.

The rearrangement uses TRBV28 and TRBJ2-7, with TRBD2 identical over 8 bases. V was clipped by 7 bases and J by 7 bases; unmatched bases: 12. This CDR3 contains 14 residues. CDR1 MDHEN and CDR2 SYDVKM come from the germline V gene. In DNA, the CDR3 is TGTGCCAGCACACCGGGACTAGTCGCGGGGGAGCAGTACTTC. Translated, it gives CASTPGLVAGEQYF.

V is TRBV5-1 and J is TRBJ2-1; 7 nucleotides agree with TRBD2. V lost 3 bases and J lost 1; bases outside the gene matches: 7. Per germline, CDR1 SGHRS and CDR2 YFSETQ. The CDR3 contains 16 residues. CDR3 sequence: CASSSLAEPSYNEQFF. In nucleotides, the CDR3 is TGCGCCAGCAGCTCCCTAGCGGAACCTTCCTACAATGAGCAGTTCTTC.

This clone showed up just once. The sample contains more than one DNA sequence encoding this CDR3. The V and J genes are TRBV9 and TRBJ2-7, with 9 bases identical to TRBD2. V shed 0 bases and J 3 bases; nucleotides not matched to a gene: 1. Germline V gene data show CDR1 as SGDLS and CDR2 as YYNGEE. The CDR3 is 14 residues long. The DNA for the CDR3 is TGTGCCAGCAGCGTAGGACTAGCGGACTACGAGCAGTACTTC. Translating gives CASSVGLADYEQYF.

The chain carries TRBV28 and TRBJ2-1; D is possibly TRBD1 (7 bases). This CDR3 is built from 17 residues. Looked up from germline, CDR1 is MDHEN and CDR2 is SYDVKM. Deletions cut 4 bases from V and 3 bases from J, with 19 bases between. CDR3 bases: TGTGCCAGCAGTTCCGATCCCACAGGGGACTTCTACAATGAGCAGTTCTTC. Amino acids: CASSSDPTGDFYNEQFF.

The chain couples TRBV7-3 to TRBJ2-7, with 11 bases identical to TRBD1. Per germline, CDR1 SGHTA and CDR2 FQGTGA. Trimming took 3 bases from V and 2 from J; bases not matched to a gene: 3. The CDR3 is 15 residues long. CDR3 residues: CASSLGTGGTYEQYF. In DNA, the CDR3 is TGTGCCAGCAGCTTGGGGACAGGGGGGACCTACGAGCAGTACTTC.

The genes are TRBV5-6 and TRBJ1-6; D unclear. V gave up 4 bases and J gave up 10 bases, with 9 bases separating them. This CDR3 has 12 residues. CDR1 is SGHDT, CDR2 YYEEEE, per germline. In nucleotides, the CDR3 is TGTGCCAGCAGCCTTCGGAGGTCACCCCTCCACTTT. Amino acid sequence: CASSLRRSPLHF.

J is TRBJ2-3 and V is TRBV27, with TRBD1 identical over 7 bases. J gave up 7 bases and V 5 bases, and 12 bases lay outside the gene matches. This CDR3 region has 15 residues. CDR1 MNHEY and CDR2 SMNVEV come from the germline V gene (reference sequence). Here the CDR3 DNA reads TGTGCCAGCAGTCTCCGACAGGGCGTCATAAATACGCAGTATTTT. Protein sequence: CASSLRQGVINTQYF.

This chain links TRBV28 with TRBJ1-5, with D unresolved. The V end was cut by 6 bases, the J end by 3 bases, with 15 bases between. The germline V gene encodes CDR1 MDHEN and CDR2 SYDVKM. The CDR3 is made up of 15 amino acids. The CDR3, as DNA: TGTGCCAGCAGAAATACCGGGAGCATCAATCAGCCCCAGCATTTT. The encoded protein is CASRNTGSINQPQHF.

V gene TRBV19 combines with J gene TRBJ2-6; TRBD2 matches 9 bases. Looked up from germline, CDR1 is LNHDA and CDR2 is SQIVND (reference sequence). The V and J ends lost 6 bases and 0 bases, in that order; junction bases with no gene match: 6. The CDR3 has 17 amino acids. CDR3 sequence reads: CASRALAGFSGANVLTF. The CDR3 nucleotides are TGTGCCAGTAGGGCACTAGCGGGCTTCTCTGGGGCCAACGTCCTGACTTTC.

This chain uses TRBV3-1 (or the pseudogene TRBV3-2) with TRBJ2-5; 7 nucleotides line up with TRBD2. There are 16 residues in the CDR3. CDR1 and CDR2 (germline): LGHDT, YNNKEL (reference sequence). V was pared by 1 base and J by 1 base, with 6 bases of the junction left unmatched. The CDR3 coding sequence is TGTGCCAGCAGCCAAGCCTTAGCGGGCCTCCAAGAGACCCAGTACTTC. This gives the protein CASSQALAGLQETQYF.

V and J are TRBV19 and TRBJ2-7, with 11 nucleotides matching TRBD2. CDR3 length: 15 amino acids. J gave up 1 base and V 5 bases, and 4 bases lay outside the gene matches. From germline, CDR1 is LNHDA and CDR2 SQIVND (reference sequence). In DNA, the CDR3 is TGTGCCAGTAGTCAACTAGCGGGGGCTTCCTACGAGCAGTACTTC. This encodes CASSQLAGASYEQYF.

Only a few counts were recorded for this clone. V is TRBV27 and J is TRBJ1-2, with 9 bases matching TRBD1. V lost 6 bases, J lost 5 bases, and 10 bases stayed unmatched. This CDR3 is built from 15 residues. Germline values: CDR1 MNHEY, CDR2 SMNVEV (reference sequence). CDR3 amino acids: CASRDPGQGSYGYTF. The CDR3 DNA follows: TGTGCCAGCAGAGATCCGGGACAGGGTTCGTATGGCTACACCTTC.

This chain connects TRBV5-8 to TRBJ1-5; D may be TRBD1 (6 bases). The germline gives CDR1 SGHTS, CDR2 YDEGEE. The CDR3 contains 16 residues. V lost 1 base and J lost 0, with 11 bases in between. CDR3 nucleotides: TGTGCCAGCAGCTTGTACGGGACATATAGCAATCAGCCCCAGCATTTT. As protein: CASSLYGTYSNQPQHF.

J is TRBJ2-3 and V is TRBV24-1; D perhaps matches TRBD1 (6 bases). This CDR3 has 17 amino acids. V was cut by 0 bases and J by 0 bases, with 12 bases left in between. The germline CDR1 and CDR2 sequences are KGHDR and SFDVKD. The CDR3 nucleotides read TGTGCCACCAGTGATTTGTGGGGGACACTTAGCACAGATACGCAGTATTTT. Translating it yields CATSDLWGTLSTDTQYF.

The sample holds one count of this clone. V gene TRBV28 combines with J gene TRBJ2-7, with a weak D call TRBD2 (5 bases). Germline CDR1 is MDHEN and CDR2 is SYDVKM. V was trimmed by 6 bases and J by 2 bases, leaving 17 bases between them. The CDR3 loop spans 15 amino acids. The CDR3 DNA is TGTGCCAGCAGCCCCGTGGAGGCCGGAGCCTACGAGCAGTACTTC. It specifies CASSPVEAGAYEQYF.

The chain recombines TRBV30 with TRBJ1-2, with TRBD1 identical over 7 bases. The germline CDR1 and CDR2 sequences are GTSNPN and SVGIG (reference sequence). The CDR3 length is 12 residues. The V and J ends lost 5 bases and 6 bases, in that order; junction bases with no gene match: 6. CDR3 in amino acids: CAWGNRGDGYTF. Written as DNA, the CDR3 is TGTGCCTGGGGGAACAGGGGAGATGGCTACACCTTC.

The rearrangement uses TRBV2 and TRBJ2-7; D is ambiguous. This CDR3 has 11 residues. CDR1 is SNHLY, CDR2 FYNNEI, per germline. Trimming stripped 8 bases from V and 0 bases from J, with 5 bases between. The CDR3 DNA is TGTGCCAGCGGCGGCTCCTACGAGCAGTACTTC. Protein: CASGGSYEQYF.

The rearrangement links TRBV2 to TRBJ2-1, with 7 bases fitting TRBD2. The CDR3 length is 15 residues. Losses at the gene ends were 4 bases for V and 2 bases for J; bases not matched to a gene: 5. CDR1 is SNHLY and CDR2 is FYNNEI in the germline V gene. The CDR3 coding sequence is TGTGCCAGCAGTGCCTCTCGGGGGGCCTACAATGAGCAGTTCTTC. This gives the protein CASSASRGAYNEQFF.

The chain links TRBV30 to TRBJ1-1; D is uncertain. From germline, CDR1 is GTSNPN and CDR2 SVGIG (reference sequence). Trimming pared 1 base from V and 7 bases from J, leaving 10 bases between. The CDR3 runs to 12 residues. The chain's CDR3 is CAWSDLDYEAFF. The DNA for the CDR3 is TGTGCCTGGAGTGATCTGGACTATGAAGCTTTCTTT.